Each of the 10 T cell receptor beta chains below was sequenced from the same sample in a study of T-cell reconstitution after alpha-beta-depleted transplantation in children. Molecular barcoding with unique molecular identifiers was used for the TCRbeta library. TCRdb re-called the PCR reads through MiXCR, storing one row per CDR3 protein. The sample has roughly 100,000 distinct CDR3 sequences; 6% to 9% are singletons. This specimen consisted of PBMCs, obtained before TCRalphabeta/CD19-depleted stem cell transplant. These receptors were collected from a boy between 2 and 10 years old with acute lymphoblastic leukemia, due to receive a stem cell transplant.

The J gene is TRBJ2-5, the V gene TRBV5-5, with 9 bases identical to TRBD1. The CDR3 has 14 residues. The germline V gene has CDR1 SGHKS and CDR2 YYEKEE (reference sequence). V lost 3 bases and J lost 4; bases outside the gene matches: 4. CDR3 in DNA: TGTGCCAGCAGCTCCCCGGGACAGGGAGAGACCCAGTACTTC. It yields the protein CASSSPGQGETQYF.

This clonotype has a handful of counts. The chain couples TRBV4-2 to TRBJ1-2, with D tentatively TRBD1 (6 bases). Germline V CDR1 and CDR2: LGHNA, YNFKEQ. V lost 3 bases and J 3 bases, leaving 8 bases between the germline ends. This CDR3 has 13 residues. This chain's CDR3 is CASSQGGHYGYTF. The DNA for the CDR3 is TGTGCCAGCAGCCAGGGGGGCCACTATGGCTACACCTTC.

This clonotype came up many times. The chain employs TRBV7-2 and TRBJ2-7; 8 bases map to TRBD1. V lost 1 base, J lost 4 bases, and 9 bases stayed unmatched. The CDR3 runs 16 residues. Germline V gives CDR1 SGHTA, CDR2 FQGNSA. As DNA, the CDR3 is TGTGCCAGCAGCTTAGGAGGACAGGGCGCGGGGTACGAGCAGTACTTC. Its translation: CASSLGGQGAGYEQYF.

This clonotype was detected ten times or more. The rearrangement joins TRBV9 to TRBJ2-2; 9 bases line up with TRBD2. Germline V CDR1 and CDR2: SGDLS, YYNGEE. The CDR3 has 16 residues. With V trimmed by 0 bases and J by 1 base, 1 base remained unmatched. CDR3 nucleotide sequence: TGTGCCAGCAGCGTAGAAGCGGGGGGGAACACCGGGGAGCTGTTTTTT. Encoded protein: CASSVEAGGNTGELFF.

Only a few counts were recorded for this clonotype. The chain recombines TRBV2 with TRBJ2-1; 8 bases are a match to TRBD2. V lost 6 bases and J lost 6; bases outside the gene matches: 7. CDR1 and CDR2 (germline): SNHLY, FYNNEI. The CDR3 has 14 residues. This chain's CDR3 is CASRGLAPANEQFF. CDR3 DNA sequence: TGTGCCAGCAGAGGACTAGCTCCGGCCAATGAGCAGTTCTTC.

The chain recombines TRBV9 with TRBJ2-1; TRBD2 matches at 8 bases. With V trimmed by 4 bases and J by 5 bases, 8 bases remained unmatched. Germline-derived CDR1 and CDR2 are SGDLS and YYNGEE. This CDR3 comprises 15 residues. CDR3 coding DNA: TGTGCCAGCAGCCCGGGAGGGACTCCGAACAATGAGCAGTTCTTC. It is translated as CASSPGGTPNNEQFF.

V and J are TRBV20-1 and TRBJ2-7; no clear D gene. The CDR3 totals 15 residues. V gave up 1 base and J gave up 7 bases, with 20 bases separating them. Germline V gene data show CDR1 as DFQATT and CDR2 as SNEGSKA (reference sequence). CDR3 DNA sequence: TGCAGTGCTAGAGTCGGTGTGACACTTGGGGTGGAGCAGTACTTC. This encodes CSARVGVTLGVEQYF.

The V and J genes are TRBV20-1 and TRBJ1-4; D gene uncertain. The CDR3 has 14 residues. Germline CDR1 and CDR2: DFQATT and SNEGSKA (reference sequence). Trimming pared 2 bases from V and 6 bases from J, leaving 13 bases between. The CDR3 DNA reads TGCAGTGCTAGATCTTTTTACCAGGATGAAAAACTGTTTTTT. Protein sequence: CSARSFYQDEKLFF.

This clonotype was observed many times. The gene calls are TRBV7-2 and TRBJ2-5; TRBD1 is a possible D gene (5 bases). V shed 1 base and J shed 4 bases, with 13 bases lying between them. Germline CDR1 is SGHTA and CDR2 is FQGNSA. CDR3 size: 15 residues. The CDR3 here is CASSLVWGSGETQYF. The CDR3 DNA reads TGTGCCAGCAGCTTAGTCTGGGGCTCGGGAGAGACCCAGTACTTC.

The sample holds a few counts of this clonotype. CDR3 protein: CASNSPGSTDTQYF. The CDR3 nucleotides are TGTGCCAGCAACAGCCCGGGTAGCACAGATACGCAGTATTTT. The chain combines TRBV7-2 with TRBJ2-3, with D uncertain. V lost 7 bases, J lost 0 bases, and 11 bases lay in between. The CDR3 consists of 14 residues. CDR1 is SGHTA and CDR2 is FQGNSA in the germline V gene.